The 13 T cell receptor beta chains given below trace back to one sample, sequenced in a study of OX40 agonist ivuxolimab in advanced cancers. Generated by immunoSEQ multiplex PCR, the TCRdb table keeps only in-frame clones and is missing some. This sample yields 65,000 to 85,000 clones, of which over 75% are seen a single time; roughly 7% belongs to the top ten. The sample here was CD4+ or CD8+ T cells sorted from blood, taken in a trial of the OX40 agonist ivuxolimab. These receptors were collected from an adult with an advanced solid tumor such as melanoma, head and neck, liver or kidney cancer.

This chain uses TRBV11-2 with TRBJ2-1; D unclear. The CDR3 has 14 residues. V was trimmed by 0 bases and J by 12 bases, leaving 15 bases between them. Germline-derived CDR1 and CDR2 are SGHAT and FQNNGV. CDR3 sequence (DNA): TGTGCCAGCAGCTTAGACAGTCAAGAGGTCGGGCAGTTCTTC. Translated: CASSLDSQEVGQFF.

This rearrangement joins TRBV4-3 to TRBJ1-2, with D maybe TRBD1 (5 bases). CDR1 and CDR2 from the germline V gene are LGHNA and YSLEER. The CDR3 consists of 14 residues. The V end was cut by 0 bases, the J end by 5 bases, with 10 bases between. The CDR3 DNA reads TGCGCCAGCAGCCAAGATGCAGGGTCTTATGGCTACACCTTC. Translated: CASSQDAGSYGYTF.

The CDR3 region has the DNA TGTGCCAGCAGTCCAACAGTCTATGGCTACACCTTC. This sequence encodes CASSPTVYGYTF. The rearrangement joins TRBV7-2 to TRBJ1-2; unclear D gene. The CDR3 runs to 12 residues. Per germline, CDR1 SGHTA and CDR2 FQGNSA. Trimming stripped 6 bases from V and 4 bases from J, with 9 bases between.

The chain uses TRBV7-2 and TRBJ2-7; 16 positions match TRBD2. V trimming: 4 bases; J trimming: 9 bases; junction bases outside the gene matches: 12. The CDR3 extends over 17 amino acids. Germline-derived CDR1 and CDR2 are SGHTA and FQGNSA. The CDR3, as DNA: TGTGCCAGCAGCTCGGTCGGGACTAGCGGGAGGGGGTATGGGCAGTACTTC. Its protein product is CASSSVGTSGRGYGQYF.

The CDR3 DNA reads as TGTGCCAGCAGTCCGCGGACAGACCTCACTGAAGCTTTCTTT. Its protein is CASSPRTDLTEAFF. The chain uses TRBV6-6 and TRBJ1-1; the D gene is possibly TRBD1 (6 bases). The germline V and J ends were trimmed by 5 bases and 4 bases, with 14 bases remaining between them. The CDR3 length is 14 residues. CDR1 and CDR2 from the germline V gene are MNHNY and SVGAGI (reference sequence).

The genes are TRBV29-1 and TRBJ1-4, with 8 positions matching TRBD1. The CDR3 has 13 amino acids. From germline, CDR1 is SQVTM and CDR2 ANQGSEA. The junction had 6 bases not matched to a gene; V was cut back by 7 bases and J by 5 bases. The chain's CDR3 is CSAEGQVNEKLFF. CDR3 bases: TGCAGCGCCGAGGGACAGGTCAATGAAAAACTGTTTTTT.

This clone was found once. The chain uses TRBV4-3 and TRBJ2-3; D is uncertain. The germline V and J ends were trimmed by 3 bases and 6 bases, with 10 bases remaining between them. Germline V CDR1 and CDR2: LGHNA, YSLEER. This CDR3 is built from 13 residues. CDR3 coding DNA: TGCGCCAGCAGCCACCTCAAACGGGATACGCAGTATTTT. Amino acids: CASSHLKRDTQYF.

This clone is a singleton in its sample. The chain has TRBV7-8 and TRBJ1-1, with D hard to call. The CDR3 runs to 15 residues. Trimming took 5 bases from V and 4 from J, leaving 17 bases between them. Germline CDR1 and CDR2: SGHVS and FQNEAQ. Written as DNA, the CDR3 is TGTGCCAGCAGCCCGCCCCGAAGCGGAGCCACTGAAGCTTTCTTT. Its translation is CASSPPRSGATEAFF.

J is TRBJ2-3 and V is TRBV7-8; 8 nucleotides agree with TRBD2. The V gene end was trimmed by 3 bases and the J gene end by 2 bases; junction bases not matched to a gene: 1. CDR1 is SGHVS, CDR2 FQNEAQ, per germline. There are 14 residues in the CDR3. CDR3 nucleotide sequence: TGTGCCAGCAGCTTCGGGGGGGTCACAGATACGCAGTATTTT. Translating it yields CASSFGGVTDTQYF.

This chain uses TRBV7-3 with TRBJ1-5; no definite D call. CDR3 size: 15 residues. Trimming took off 2 bases at V and 5 bases at J, with 13 bases between the two ends. In germline, CDR1 is SGHTA, CDR2 FQGTGA. DNA of the CDR3: TGTGCCAGCAGCTTAGCCCCCGGTACGGATCAGCCCCAGCATTTT. It translates to CASSLAPGTDQPQHF.

V usage is TRBV7-2 and J usage is TRBJ2-1; 7 bases map to TRBD1. The CDR3 consists of 15 residues. Germline V gives CDR1 SGHTA, CDR2 FQGNSA. The junction had 7 bases not matched to a gene; V was cut back by 5 bases and J by 3 bases. CDR3 region: CASSRGGSGYNEQFF. DNA of the CDR3: TGTGCCAGCAGCCGAGGGGGCTCCGGCTACAATGAGCAGTTCTTC.

The chain carries TRBV7-9 and TRBJ1-1; D unresolved. The germline CDR1 and CDR2 sequences are SEHNR and FQNEAQ (reference sequence). This CDR3 has 14 residues. Trimming left V 1 base short and J 4 bases short, with 10 bases between. CDR3 sequence reads: CASSLGGSGTEAFF. The DNA for the CDR3 is TGTGCCAGCAGCTTAGGGGGTTCAGGCACTGAAGCTTTCTTT.

The rearrangement links TRBV5-6 to TRBJ1-5; maybe TRBD1 (5 bases). The CDR3 loop spans 15 amino acids. CDR1 and CDR2 from the germline V gene are SGHDT and YYEEEE. V was shortened by 1 base and J by 2 bases, with 10 bases between the two germline ends. The CDR3 is CASSLISTGNQPQHF. In DNA form, the CDR3 reads TGTGCCAGCAGCTTGATCTCGACAGGCAATCAGCCCCAGCATTTT.